The rows below give T cell receptor beta chains drawn from one sample of a study of shared clonotypes between healthy human individuals. The protocol was immunoSEQ multiplex PCR, while the TCRdb copy is restricted to in-frame clones and leaves out a portion. Of hundreds of thousands of clones detected, about 96% appear once; the ten largest clones hold approximately 0.2%. Material for sequencing was naive CD8+ T cells sorted from blood. These receptors originate from a young man in good health. Each CDR3 is given with its conserved first and last residue. The D gene is left open where the match is weak. Expanded clones are given a class, and other clones once, few, many or no size at all.

d_call,v_call,j_call,clone_size,cdr3_aa,cdr3_nt
-,TRBV15,TRBJ1-3,-,CATSREYPIRGAEPISGNTIYF,TGTGCCACCAGCAGAGAGTACCCGATTCGTGGGGCAGAGCCGATCTCTGGAAACACCATATATTTT
TRBD1,TRBV28,TRBJ2-1,-,CASRRQGAVYNEQFF,TGTGCCAGCAGGCGACAGGGGGCTGTCTACAATGAGCAGTTCTTC
TRBD2,TRBV7-9,TRBJ2-1,-,CASSHLGREGLDEQFF,TGTGCCAGCAGCCACCTAGGGCGGGAGGGCCTAGATGAGCAGTTCTTC
-,TRBV6-5,TRBJ2-2,-,CASSPRRRLGELFF,TGTGCCAGCAGCCCCCGGAGGCGACTCGGGGAGCTGTTTTTT
-,TRBV5-4,TRBJ1-5,-,CASSALIGGPGNQPQHF,TGTGCCAGCAGCGCCCTCATTGGGGGGCCGGGCAATCAGCCCCAGCATTTT
-,TRBV7-2,TRBJ2-3,-,CASSPWESDTQYF,TGTGCCAGCAGCCCATGGGAGTCAGATACGCAGTATTTT
-,TRBV11-2,TRBJ2-7,-,CASSSSSWGSSYEQYF,TGTGCCAGCAGCTCCTCAAGCTGGGGGAGCTCCTACGAGCAGTACTTC
-,TRBV7-9,TRBJ2-1,-,CASSPMGGLYNEQFF,TGTGCCAGCAGCCCAATGGGCGGGCTATACAATGAGCAGTTCTTC
TRBD2,TRBV29-1,TRBJ2-1,-,CSVSKVAGGIYEQFF,TGCAGCGTCAGCAAAGTAGCGGGAGGAATATATGAGCAGTTCTTC
-,TRBV6-5,TRBJ2-3,-,CASSTGAEDTQYF,TGTGCCAGCAGTACCGGGGCGGAGGATACGCAGTATTTT
TRBD1,TRBV6-1,TRBJ1-1,once,CASGGGLGNTEAFF,TGTGCCAGCGGAGGGGGCCTGGGGAACACTGAAGCTTTCTTT
-,TRBV14,TRBJ1-2,-,CASSQDPGANYGYTF,TGTGCCAGCAGCCAAGACCCAGGGGCTAACTATGGCTACACCTTC
-,TRBV7-9,TRBJ2-1,-,CASSLDGWAGFGSYNEQFF,TGTGCCAGCAGCTTAGATGGATGGGCGGGGTTCGGCTCCTACAATGAGCAGTTCTTC
-,TRBV7-9,TRBJ2-1,-,CASSTLRGELTGNEQFF,TGTGCCAGCTCTACCCTCAGGGGGGAGTTAACGGGCAATGAGCAGTTCTTC
-,TRBV9,TRBJ2-6,-,CASSETRGPGANVLTF,TGTGCCAGCAGCGAGACGAGGGGCCCTGGGGCCAACGTCCTGACTTTC
TRBD1,TRBV7-2,TRBJ1-5,-,CASSPVSGTGFNQPQHF,TGTGCCAGCAGCCCCGTATCCGGGACAGGGTTCAATCAGCCCCAGCATTTT
TRBD1,TRBV19,TRBJ1-2,-,CASSIDLPQGARYGYTF,TGTGCCAGTAGTATAGATCTGCCACAGGGGGCGAGGTATGGCTACACCTTC
TRBD2,TRBV29-1,TRBJ2-1,-,CSVAGLAGTYNEQFF,TGCAGCGTTGCTGGACTAGCGGGAACCTACAATGAGCAGTTCTTC
TRBD2,TRBV13,TRBJ2-3,-,CASSLALAGATDTQYF,TGTGCCAGCAGCTTAGCACTAGCGGGAGCCACAGATACGCAGTATTTT
-,TRBV27,TRBJ2-7,-,CASRPQEYYEQYF,TGTGCCAGCAGGCCACAGGAGTATTACGAGCAGTACTTC
-,TRBV6-6,TRBJ1-4,-,CASTQYGSGEKLFF,TGTGCCAGCACTCAATATGGGTCGGGCGAAAAACTGTTTTTT
-,TRBV7-9,TRBJ1-3,-,CASSSTGSSGNTIYF,TGTGCCAGCAGCTCTACGGGGAGCTCTGGAAACACCATATATTTT
TRBD1,TRBV2,TRBJ1-3,-,CATWDSGPSGNTIYF,TGTGCCACCTGGGACAGTGGGCCCTCTGGAAACACCATATATTTT
TRBD2,TRBV11-2,TRBJ2-1,-,CASLRGGKNEQFF,TGTGCCAGCTTAAGGGGAGGGAAAAATGAGCAGTTCTTC
-,TRBV6-5,TRBJ2-5,-,CASSTRGTQYF,TGTGCCAGCAGTACCCGGGGGACCCAGTACTTC
TRBD1,TRBV7-6,TRBJ2-7,-,CASSPGQASYEQYF,TGTGCCAGCAGCCCAGGACAGGCCTCCTACGAGCAGTACTTC
TRBD2,TRBV4-3,TRBJ2-3,-,CASSQDRRLAGGYTQYF,TGCGCCAGCAGCCAAGATAGAAGGCTAGCGGGTGGCTATACGCAGTATTTT
TRBD1,TRBV7-8,TRBJ2-3,-,CASSGYSITARTGADTQYF,TGTGCCAGCAGCGGGTATTCGATTACCGCACGGACAGGGGCAGATACGCAGTATTTT
-,TRBV7-9,TRBJ2-7,-,CASSPPRGGSYEQYF,TGTGCCAGCAGCCCACCACGAGGGGGGTCCTACGAGCAGTACTTC
-,TRBV7-2,TRBJ1-5,-,CASSLWDNQPQHF,TGTGCCAGCAGCTTATGGGACAATCAGCCCCAGCATTTT
TRBD1,TRBV7-9,TRBJ1-2,once,CASSSGQVAVGYTF,TGTGCCAGCAGCTCCGGACAGGTAGCGGTTGGCTACACCTTC
TRBD1,TRBV11-3,TRBJ2-7,-,CASSSRTGPEQYF,TGTGCCAGCAGCTCGAGGACAGGTCCTGAGCAGTACTTC
TRBD2,TRBV4-1,TRBJ2-1,-,CASSSALAGGFNEQFF,TGCGCCAGCAGCTCCGCCCTAGCGGGAGGGTTTAATGAGCAGTTCTTC
-,TRBV19,TRBJ2-2,-,CASSIIYNTGELFF,TGTGCCAGTAGTATCATCTACAACACCGGGGAGCTGTTTTTT
TRBD1,TRBV6-1,TRBJ1-2,-,CASGRGPDYGYTF,TGTGCCAGCGGAAGGGGGCCAGACTATGGCTACACCTTC
-,TRBV21-1,TRBJ2-5,-,CASSSRAGTQYF,TGTGCCAGCAGCTCTCGGGCGGGGACCCAGTACTTC
-,TRBV4-3,TRBJ2-7,-,CASSQGSGIAYEQYF,TGCGCCAGCAGCCAAGGGTCTGGGATAGCCTACGAGCAGTACTTC
TRBD2,TRBV5-4,TRBJ2-7,-,CASSPRGGEQYF,TGTGCCAGCAGTCCGCGGGGAGGGGAGCAGTACTTC
-,TRBV11-3,TRBJ2-7,-,CASSTLNRVHEQYF,TGTGCCAGCAGTACTCTGAACAGGGTCCACGAGCAGTACTTC
TRBD2,TRBV27,TRBJ2-1,-,CASSLSMGTSGRASVDEQFF,TGTGCCAGCAGTTTATCGATGGGGACTAGCGGGAGGGCCTCGGTAGATGAGCAGTTCTTC
-,TRBV7-7,TRBJ2-2,-,CASSLDGGDTGELFF,TGTGCTAGCAGCTTAGATGGAGGGGACACCGGGGAGCTGTTTTTT
TRBD1,TRBV10-3,TRBJ2-7,-,CAIGRTGTDEQYF,TGTGCCATCGGAAGGACAGGGACAGACGAGCAGTACTTC
-,TRBV11-2,TRBJ1-1,-,CASSLIDGPLTEAFF,TGTGCCAGCAGCCTAATCGACGGGCCATTGACTGAAGCTTTCTTT
TRBD2,TRBV5-1,TRBJ2-1,-,CASSLGLAGNYNEQFF,TGCGCCAGCAGCTTGGGCCTAGCGGGAAACTACAATGAGCAGTTCTTC
-,TRBV13,TRBJ2-2,-,CASSSGLNTGELFF,TGTGCCAGCAGCTCGGGACTTAACACCGGGGAGCTGTTTTTT
-,TRBV6-6,TRBJ2-7,-,CASSGHLVLYFEQYF,TGTGCCAGCAGTGGTCACTTGGTCCTCTACTTCGAGCAGTACTTC
-,TRBV4-1,TRBJ2-2,-,CASSHDSRRELFF,TGCGCCAGCAGCCACGACAGTCGAAGGGAGCTGTTTTTT
-,TRBV16,TRBJ2-5,-,CASSQSLDYQETQYF,TGTGCCAGCAGCCAATCGCTCGACTACCAAGAGACCCAGTACTTC